Presented here are 6 T cell receptor beta chains from one specimen sequenced in a study of blood T cell repertoires in COVID-19. Profiled with immunoSEQ multiplex PCR; TCRdb holds only in-frame clones, not every one. The data contain some 220,000 clones, around three quarters of them seen just once; the ten biggest clones take up 5.5% to 8.5%. Source material: peripheral blood. These receptors were obtained from a woman between 70 and 85 years old with acute or convalescent COVID-19.

The chain uses TRBV5-1 and TRBJ2-7; TRBD2 aligns across 11 bases. After removal of 4 bases from V and 6 bases from J, the junction contained 6 bases not matched to a gene. The CDR3 spans 14 residues. Germline V gene sequence: CDR1 SGHRS, CDR2 YFSETQ. The CDR3 here is CASSEGGTSGEQYF. Here the CDR3 DNA reads TGCGCCAGCAGCGAGGGTGGGACTAGCGGCGAGCAGTACTTC. Together with reference TRBV5-1 and TRBJ2-7, the CDR3 gives the full variable domain: KAGVTQTPRYLIKTRGQQVTLSCSPISGHRSVSWYQQTPGQGLQFLFEYFSETQRNKGNFPGRFSGRQFSNSRSEMNVSTLELGDSALYLCASSEGGTSGEQYFGPGTRLTVT.

V usage is TRBV9 and J usage is TRBJ2-3, with 7 bases fitting TRBD1. CDR3 length: 14 residues. Germline CDR1 is SGDLS and CDR2 is YYNGEE. V gave up 3 bases and J gave up 5 bases; unmatched junction bases: 6. The CDR3 sequence: CASSARGSGDTQYF. Here the CDR3 DNA reads TGTGCCAGCAGCGCCAGGGGGAGTGGAGATACGCAGTATTTT.

V gene TRBV30 combines with J gene TRBJ2-5, with a possible D match to TRBD2 (6 bases). CDR3 length: 13 residues. Trimming left V 0 bases short and J 4 bases short, with 9 bases between. Germline CDR1 and CDR2: GTSNPN and SVGIG (reference sequence). The CDR3 is CAWSVGGLETQYF. As DNA, the CDR3 is TGTGCCTGGAGTGTGGGGGGACTAGAGACCCAGTACTTC.

The V and J genes are TRBV30 and TRBJ2-1; D possibly corresponds to TRBD2 (5 bases). The V and J ends lost 1 base and 7 bases respectively, with 11 bases between them. CDR1 GTSNPN and CDR2 SVGIG come from the germline V gene (reference sequence). The CDR3 extends over 13 amino acids. The CDR3 loop reads CAWSGASRNEQFF. The CDR3 region has the DNA TGTGCCTGGAGTGGGGCTAGCAGGAATGAGCAGTTCTTC.

The V gene is TRBV24-1, the J gene TRBJ2-5; 7 nucleotides align to TRBD1. The trim removed 3 bases at V and 3 bases at J, leaving 6 bases unmatched. CDR1 and CDR2 (germline): KGHDR, SFDVKD. CDR3 length equals 15 residues. In DNA, the CDR3 is TGTGCCACCAGTGATCCCGGGACAGAGAAAGAGACCCAGTACTTC. Translated, it gives CATSDPGTEKETQYF.

This sequence joins TRBV7-2 and TRBJ1-5; 8 positions match TRBD1. The CDR3 contains 17 residues. CDR1 SGHTA and CDR2 FQGNSA come from the germline V gene. J lost 0 bases, V lost 5 bases, and 9 bases had no gene match. The CDR3 bases are TGTGCCAGCAGCCCTCGGACAGGGACGATTAGCAATCAGCCCCAGCATTTT. Translation: CASSPRTGTISNQPQHF.